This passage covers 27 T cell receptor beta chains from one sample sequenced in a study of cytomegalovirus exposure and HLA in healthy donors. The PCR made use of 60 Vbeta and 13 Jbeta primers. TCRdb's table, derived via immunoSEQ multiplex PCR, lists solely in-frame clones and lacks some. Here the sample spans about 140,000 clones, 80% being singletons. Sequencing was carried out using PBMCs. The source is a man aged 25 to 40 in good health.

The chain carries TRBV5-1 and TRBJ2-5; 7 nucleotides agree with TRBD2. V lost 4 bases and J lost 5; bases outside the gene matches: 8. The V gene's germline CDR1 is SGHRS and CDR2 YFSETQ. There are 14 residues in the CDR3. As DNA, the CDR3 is TGCGCCAGCAGCAGCGGGACTATTAAGGAGACCCAGTACTTC. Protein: CASSSGTIKETQYF.

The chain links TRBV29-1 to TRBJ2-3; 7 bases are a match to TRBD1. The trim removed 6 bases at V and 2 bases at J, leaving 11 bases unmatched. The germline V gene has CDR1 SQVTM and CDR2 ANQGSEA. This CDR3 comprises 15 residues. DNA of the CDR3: TGCAGCGTGGACCCGGAGACAGGGCACACAGATACGCAGTATTTT. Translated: CSVDPETGHTDTQYF.

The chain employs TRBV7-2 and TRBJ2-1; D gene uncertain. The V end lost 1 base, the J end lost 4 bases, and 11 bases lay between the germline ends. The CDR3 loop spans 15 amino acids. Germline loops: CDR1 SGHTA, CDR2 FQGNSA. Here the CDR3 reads CASSLGAMSYNEQFF. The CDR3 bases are TGTGCCAGCAGCTTAGGTGCGATGTCATACAATGAGCAGTTCTTC.

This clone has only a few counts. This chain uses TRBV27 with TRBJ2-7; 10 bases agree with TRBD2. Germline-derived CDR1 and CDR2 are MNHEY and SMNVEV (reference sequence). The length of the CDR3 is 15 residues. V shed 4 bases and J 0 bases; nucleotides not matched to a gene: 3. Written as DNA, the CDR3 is TGTGCCAGCAGTTCCGGGACTAGCGCCTCCTACGAGCAGTACTTC. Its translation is CASSSGTSASYEQYF.

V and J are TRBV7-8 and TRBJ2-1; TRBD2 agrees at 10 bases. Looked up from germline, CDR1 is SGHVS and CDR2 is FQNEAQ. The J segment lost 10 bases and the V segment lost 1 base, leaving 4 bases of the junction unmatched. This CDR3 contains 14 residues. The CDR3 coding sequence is TGTGCCAGCAGCTTAGAATCTAGCGGGGGCGAGCAGTTCTTC. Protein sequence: CASSLESSGGEQFF.

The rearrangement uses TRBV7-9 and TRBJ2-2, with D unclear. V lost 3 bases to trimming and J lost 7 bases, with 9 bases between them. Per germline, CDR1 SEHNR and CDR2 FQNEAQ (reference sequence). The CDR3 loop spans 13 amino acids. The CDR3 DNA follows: TGTGCCAGCAGCTTGAGCCGAGGCGGGGAGCTGTTTTTT. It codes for CASSLSRGGELFF.

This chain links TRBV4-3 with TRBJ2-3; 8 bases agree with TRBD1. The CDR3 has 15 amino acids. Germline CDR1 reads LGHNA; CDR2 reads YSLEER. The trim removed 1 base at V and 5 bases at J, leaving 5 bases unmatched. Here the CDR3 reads CASSQGRGHGDTQYF. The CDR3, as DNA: TGCGCCAGCAGCCAAGGCAGGGGGCACGGAGATACGCAGTATTTT.

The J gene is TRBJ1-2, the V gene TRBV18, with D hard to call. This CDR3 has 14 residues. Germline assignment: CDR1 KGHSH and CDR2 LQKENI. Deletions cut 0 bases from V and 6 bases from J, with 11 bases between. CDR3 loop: CASSPPGTLNGYTF. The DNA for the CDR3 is TGTGCCAGCTCACCACCGGGCACTCTGAATGGCTACACCTTC.

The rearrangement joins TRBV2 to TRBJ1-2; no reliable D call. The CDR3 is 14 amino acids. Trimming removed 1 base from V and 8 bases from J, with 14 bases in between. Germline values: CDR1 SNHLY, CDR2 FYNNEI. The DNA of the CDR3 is TGTGCCAGCAGTGAAGGGGGAGGACCGATAGGCTACACCTTC. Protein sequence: CASSEGGGPIGYTF.

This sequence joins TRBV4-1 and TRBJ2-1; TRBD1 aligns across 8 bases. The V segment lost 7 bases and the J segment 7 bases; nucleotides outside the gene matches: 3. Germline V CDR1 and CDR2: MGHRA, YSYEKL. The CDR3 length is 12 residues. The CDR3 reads CASTTGGNEQFF. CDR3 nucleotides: TGCGCCAGCACCACAGGGGGAAATGAGCAGTTCTTC.

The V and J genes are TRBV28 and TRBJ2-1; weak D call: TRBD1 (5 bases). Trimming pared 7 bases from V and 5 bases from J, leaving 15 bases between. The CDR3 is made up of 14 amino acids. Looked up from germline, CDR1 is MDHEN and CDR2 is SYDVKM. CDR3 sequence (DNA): TGTGCCAGCACCCCTCAGGACATACACAATGAGCAGTTCTTC. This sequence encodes CASTPQDIHNEQFF.

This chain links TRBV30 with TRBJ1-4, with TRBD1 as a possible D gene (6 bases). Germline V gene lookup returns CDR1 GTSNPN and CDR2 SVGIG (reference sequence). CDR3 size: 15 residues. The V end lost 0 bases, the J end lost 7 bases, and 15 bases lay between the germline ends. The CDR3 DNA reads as TGTGCCTGGAGTGTAGAGGGGGGGCGTAGTGAAAAACTGTTTTTT. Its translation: CAWSVEGGRSEKLFF.

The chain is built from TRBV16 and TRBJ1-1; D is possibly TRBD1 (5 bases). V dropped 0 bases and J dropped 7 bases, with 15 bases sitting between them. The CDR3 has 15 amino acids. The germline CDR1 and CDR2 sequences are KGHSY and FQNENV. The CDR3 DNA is TGTGCCAGCAGCCAATCCCCAGGGACTACCTTTGAAGCTTTCTTT. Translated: CASSQSPGTTFEAFF.

CDR3 sequence reads: CASSLPRQASGANVLTF. The CDR3 DNA follows: TGTGCCAGCAGCTTACCCCGACAGGCCTCCGGGGCCAACGTCCTGACTTTC. J is TRBJ2-6 and V is TRBV7-9; a possible D gene is TRBD1 (6 bases). CDR1 SEHNR and CDR2 FQNEAQ come from the germline V gene (reference sequence). V was cut by 2 bases and J by 4 bases, with 15 bases left in between. CDR3 length equals 17 residues.

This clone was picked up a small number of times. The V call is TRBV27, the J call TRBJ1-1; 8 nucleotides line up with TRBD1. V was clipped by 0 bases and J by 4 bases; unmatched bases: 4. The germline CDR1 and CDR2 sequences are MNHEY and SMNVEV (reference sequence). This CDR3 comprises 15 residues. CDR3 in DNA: TGTGCCAGCAGTTTATCCCCGACAGGGGTCACTGAAGCTTTCTTT. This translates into CASSLSPTGVTEAFF.

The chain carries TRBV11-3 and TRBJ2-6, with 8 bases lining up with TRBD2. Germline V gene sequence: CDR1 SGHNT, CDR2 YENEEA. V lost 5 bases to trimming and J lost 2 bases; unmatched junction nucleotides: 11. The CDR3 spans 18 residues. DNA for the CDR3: TGTGCCAGCAGCGAACGGCTAGCGGGTATGACTGGGGCCAACGTCCTGACTTTC. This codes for CASSERLAGMTGANVLTF.

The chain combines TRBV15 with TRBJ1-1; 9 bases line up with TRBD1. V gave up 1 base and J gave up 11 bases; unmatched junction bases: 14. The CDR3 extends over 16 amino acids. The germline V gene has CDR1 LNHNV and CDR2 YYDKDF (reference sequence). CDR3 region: CATSRVAGTGTGIAFF. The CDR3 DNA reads TGTGCCACCAGCAGAGTTGCGGGCACCGGGACAGGGATCGCTTTCTTT.

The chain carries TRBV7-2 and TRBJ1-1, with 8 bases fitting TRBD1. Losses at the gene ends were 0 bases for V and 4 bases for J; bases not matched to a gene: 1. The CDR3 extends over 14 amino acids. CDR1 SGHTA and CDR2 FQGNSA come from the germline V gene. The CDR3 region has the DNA TGTGCCAGCAGCTTAGCCGACAGGGGCACTGAAGCTTTCTTT. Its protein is CASSLADRGTEAFF.

CDR3 DNA: TGCAGCGTTGAAGACTGGGGACAGGGGGCAACAGATACGCAGTATTTT. Amino acids: CSVEDWGQGATDTQYF. The chain uses TRBV29-1 and TRBJ2-3; 12 bases agree with TRBD1. Trimming removed 0 bases from V and 3 bases from J; junction bases left unmatched: 4. The CDR3 spans 16 residues. Germline CDR1 reads SQVTM; CDR2 reads ANQGSEA.

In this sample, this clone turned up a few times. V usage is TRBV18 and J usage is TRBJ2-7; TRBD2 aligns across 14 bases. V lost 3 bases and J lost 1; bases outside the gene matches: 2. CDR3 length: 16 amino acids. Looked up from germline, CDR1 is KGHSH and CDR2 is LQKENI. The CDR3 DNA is TGTGCCAGCTCACCCCGACTAGCGGGAGGGTCCTACGAGCAGTACTTC. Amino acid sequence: CASSPRLAGGSYEQYF.

CDR3 sequence: CASSPGGLDYGYTF. Written as DNA, the CDR3 is TGCGCCAGCAGCCCAGGGGGTTTGGACTATGGCTACACCTTC. The rearrangement links TRBV5-1 to TRBJ1-2; 7 bases match TRBD1. Germline lookup yields CDR1 SGHRS and CDR2 YFSETQ. This CDR3 comprises 14 residues. Unmatched junction bases numbered 6, after V lost 4 bases and J lost 3 bases.

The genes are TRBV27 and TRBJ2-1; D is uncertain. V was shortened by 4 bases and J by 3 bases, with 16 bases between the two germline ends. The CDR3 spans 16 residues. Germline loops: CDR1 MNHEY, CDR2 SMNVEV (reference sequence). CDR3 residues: CASSSVLGLRYNEQFF. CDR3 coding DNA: TGTGCCAGCAGTTCGGTTCTTGGTCTCCGCTACAATGAGCAGTTCTTC.

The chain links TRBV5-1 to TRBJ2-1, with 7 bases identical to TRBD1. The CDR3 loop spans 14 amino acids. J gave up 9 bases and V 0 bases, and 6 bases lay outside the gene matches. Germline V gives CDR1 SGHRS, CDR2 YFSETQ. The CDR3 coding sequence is TGCGCCAGCAGCTTGGGGCAGGGGGACGGTGAGCAGTTCTTC. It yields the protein CASSLGQGDGEQFF.

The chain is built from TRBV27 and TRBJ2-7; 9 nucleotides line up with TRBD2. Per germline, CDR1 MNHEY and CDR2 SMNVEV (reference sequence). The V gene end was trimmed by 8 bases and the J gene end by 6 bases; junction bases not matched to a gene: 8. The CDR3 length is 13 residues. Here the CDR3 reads CASGTSQKCEQYF. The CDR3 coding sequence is TGTGCCAGCGGGACTAGCCAAAAATGCGAGCAGTACTTC.

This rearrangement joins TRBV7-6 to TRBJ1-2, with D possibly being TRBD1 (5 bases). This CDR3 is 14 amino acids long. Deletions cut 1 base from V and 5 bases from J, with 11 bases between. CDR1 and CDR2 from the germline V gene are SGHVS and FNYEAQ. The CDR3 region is CASSLGGAGYGYTF. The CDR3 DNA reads TGTGCCAGCAGCTTAGGTGGGGCCGGGTATGGCTACACCTTC.

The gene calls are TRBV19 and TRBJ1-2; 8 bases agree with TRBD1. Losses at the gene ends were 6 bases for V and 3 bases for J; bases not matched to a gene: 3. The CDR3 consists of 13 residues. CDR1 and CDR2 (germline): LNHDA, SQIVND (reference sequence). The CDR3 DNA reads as TGTGCCAGTAGCGAACAGGGGGACTATGGCTACACCTTC. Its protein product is CASSEQGDYGYTF.

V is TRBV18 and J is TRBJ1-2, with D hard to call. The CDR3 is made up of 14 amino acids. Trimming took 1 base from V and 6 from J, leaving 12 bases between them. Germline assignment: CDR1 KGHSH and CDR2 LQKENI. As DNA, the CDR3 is TGTGCCAGCTCACCACGGGGAGAGTCGGATGGCTACACCTTC. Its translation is CASSPRGESDGYTF.